Listed below are T cell receptor beta chains from one sample, sequenced in a study of T cell changes during pregnancy in multiple sclerosis. Here immunoSEQ multiplex PCR was the method, and the copy in TCRdb shows in-frame clones only, minus some. Of tens of thousands of clones listed, under 95% were seen once; the top ten hold roughly 5%. The material was CD8+ T cells from peripheral blood mononuclear cells, obtained before pregnancy. These receptors all stem from a female donor with multiple sclerosis, enrolled in a pregnancy study. Each CDR3 is given with its conserved first and last residue. D genes are given only for firm matches. Not every row has a clone size; where given, it reads once, few, many or a size class.

V	D	size	J	CDR3	DNA
TRBV9	.	once	TRBJ2-4	CASSALGTENIQYF	TGTGCCAGCAGCGCCCTTGGCACCGAAAACATTCAGTACTTC
TRBV19	TRBD2	.	TRBJ2-1	CASSAGGGYNEQFF	TGTGCCAGCTCTGCGGGAGGGGGCTACAATGAGCAGTTCTTC
TRBV28	.	.	TRBJ2-7	CASSFIGSYEQYF	TGTGCCAGCAGTTTCATCGGCTCCTACGAGCAGTACTTC
TRBV6-6	.	.	TRBJ2-7	CASSYSTRRSSYEQYF	TGTGCCAGCAGTTACTCGACGCGGCGGAGCTCCTACGAGCAGTACTTC
TRBV28	TRBD2	.	TRBJ2-7	CASTLRLAEAEQYF	TGTGCCAGCACCTTAAGACTAGCGGAGGCCGAGCAGTACTTC
TRBV10-2	.	.	TRBJ2-7	CASSDSTYEQYF	TGCGCCAGCAGTGACAGTACCTACGAGCAGTACTTC
TRBV19	.	.	TRBJ2-1	CASSMRAVEQFF	TGTGCCAGTAGTATGAGAGCGGTTGAGCAGTTCTTC
TRBV30	TRBD1	.	TRBJ1-5	CAWSPGQGPLSNQPQHF	TGTGCCTGGAGTCCCGGACAGGGACCATTAAGCAATCAGCCCCAGCATTTT
TRBV16	.	.	TRBJ2-1	CASSQSSSSDAYNEQFF	TGTGCCAGCAGCCAGTCGTCGTCTAGCGATGCCTACAATGAGCAGTTCTTC
TRBV11-2	.	.	TRBJ2-5	CASSLGGNGETQYF	TGTGCCAGCAGCTTAGGCGGGAACGGAGAGACCCAGTACTTC
TRBV7-2	.	.	TRBJ2-7	CASSFNEQYF	TGTGCCAGCAGCTTCAACGAGCAGTACTTC
TRBV7-9	TRBD2	.	TRBJ2-3	CASSAGGEIGTDTQYF	TGTGCCAGCAGCGCGGGGGGGGAGATCGGCACAGATACGCAGTATTTT
TRBV4-2	TRBD1	few	TRBJ2-2	CASSQDSGTANTGELFF	TGTGCCAGCAGCCAAGATTCAGGGACAGCGAACACCGGGGAGCTGTTTTTT
TRBV7-9	.	.	TRBJ2-1	CASSFGLKGGLFNEQFF	TGTGCCAGCAGCTTTGGTCTTAAAGGGGGTCTTTTTAATGAGCAGTTCTTC
TRBV11-2	.	once	TRBJ2-3	CASSGPSLATLTTDTQYF	TGTGCCAGCAGCGGACCGAGCCTAGCGACCCTTACCACAGATACGCAGTATTTT
TRBV28	TRBD2	.	TRBJ2-1	CASRPIGTLGGDEQFF	TGTGCCAGCAGACCTATCGGGACTCTTGGGGGGGATGAGCAGTTCTTC
TRBV6-1	.	.	TRBJ1-1	CASSPLGGRDTEAFF	TGTGCCAGCAGTCCCCTAGGGGGGAGGGACACTGAAGCTTTCTTT
TRBV5-1	TRBD1	.	TRBJ2-1	CASSLDRADYNEQFF	TGCGCCAGCAGCCTGGACAGGGCGGACTACAATGAGCAGTTCTTC
TRBV6-6	.	.	TRBJ2-1	CASSYRPGLLFGEQFF	TGTGCCAGCAGTTACCGCCCGGGACTCCTCTTCGGGGAGCAGTTCTTC
TRBV5-4	.	.	TRBJ2-3	CASKVWGWDTQYF	TGTGCCAGCAAGGTTTGGGGCTGGGATACGCAGTATTTT
TRBV5-6	.	.	TRBJ2-4	CASSLLSENIQYF	TGTGCCAGCAGCTTGCTTTCAGAAAACATTCAGTACTTC
TRBV2	.	.	TRBJ1-5	CASSEGTVRNQPQHF	TGTGCCAGCAGTGAAGGGACAGTACGCAATCAGCCCCAGCATTTT
TRBV9	.	.	TRBJ1-2	CASSVSSGGVYGYTF	TGTGCCAGCAGCGTCTCCTCTGGGGGGGTTTATGGCTACACCTTC
TRBV7-6	.	.	TRBJ1-3	CASSSSLGSSGNTIYF	TGTGCCAGCAGCTCCAGCCTGGGGAGCTCTGGAAACACCATATATTTT
TRBV5-1	TRBD1	.	TRBJ1-1	CASSPGQGAEAFF	TGCGCCAGCAGCCCAGGACAGGGTGCTGAAGCTTTCTTT
TRBV19	.	.	TRBJ1-1	CASRTPNTEAFF	TGTGCCAGTAGGACACCGAACACTGAAGCTTTCTTT
TRBV18	.	.	TRBJ1-1	CASSPPYYEGGGTEAFF	TGTGCCAGCTCACCACCGTATTATGAGGGTGGAGGCACTGAAGCTTTCTTT
TRBV28	TRBD1	once	TRBJ2-5	CASSDRVTETQYF	TGTGCCAGCAGTGACAGGGTCACAGAGACCCAGTACTTC
TRBV7-9	.	once	TRBJ1-5	CASSSGNQPQHF	TGTGCCAGCAGCTCGGGTAATCAGCCCCAGCATTTT
TRBV27	.	.	TRBJ2-1	CASTLTPQGPYNEQFF	TGTGCCAGCACTTTGACCCCCCAGGGGCCCTACAATGAGCAGTTCTTC
TRBV12-5	TRBD1	.	TRBJ2-3	CASGSGQGRGDTQYF	TGTGCTAGTGGTTCCGGACAGGGGAGGGGGGATACGCAGTATTTT
TRBV7-9	.	once	TRBJ1-5	CASSFGGPQHF	TGTGCCAGCAGCTTTGGCGGGCCCCAGCATTTT
TRBV5-5	TRBD1	.	TRBJ1-1	CASSSNRDRAEAFF	TGTGCCAGCAGCTCGAACCGGGACAGAGCTGAAGCTTTCTTT
TRBV7-9	TRBD1	.	TRBJ2-6	CASSRTGGEGANVLTF	TGTGCCAGCAGTCGAACAGGGGGCGAAGGGGCCAACGTCCTGACTTTC
TRBV7-8	.	.	TRBJ2-7	CASSLISGSYEQYF	TGTGCCAGCAGCTTAATCTCAGGCAGCTACGAGCAGTACTTC
TRBV30	.	.	TRBJ2-7	CAWSVLDRDWAYEQYF	TGTGCCTGGAGTGTATTAGATCGGGACTGGGCCTACGAGCAGTACTTC
TRBV19	.	.	TRBJ2-7	CASSLSTGPPYEQYF	TGTGCCAGTAGTCTATCAACAGGGCCACCCTACGAGCAGTACTTC
TRBV2	TRBD1	.	TRBJ2-7	CASRNGTGSFYEQYF	TGTGCCAGCAGGAACGGGACAGGGAGTTTCTACGAGCAGTACTTC
TRBV11-2	.	.	TRBJ2-7	CASSFPSYEQYF	TGTGCCAGCAGCTTCCCTTCCTACGAGCAGTACTTC
TRBV9	.	once	TRBJ1-2	CASSGSWEYGYTF	TGTGCCAGCAGCGGATCGTGGGAGTATGGCTACACCTTC
TRBV28	TRBD2	once	TRBJ2-7	CASGLASTYEQYF	TGTGCCAGCGGACTAGCGAGTACCTACGAGCAGTACTTC
TRBV9	.	once	TRBJ2-5	CASSGDYQETQYF	TGTGCCAGCAGCGGGGACTACCAAGAGACCCAGTACTTC
TRBV5-1	TRBD2	once	TRBJ2-3	CASSSGTSGSDFHTQYF	TGCGCCAGCAGCTCCGGGACTAGCGGGAGTGATTTTCATACGCAGTATTTT
TRBV7-9	.	.	TRBJ2-7	CASSLARGDYEQYF	TGTGCCAGCAGCTTGGCCAGAGGAGACTACGAGCAGTACTTC
TRBV5-1	TRBD2	.	TRBJ2-7	CASREGLAVSYEQYF	TGCGCCAGCAGGGAAGGACTAGCGGTTTCCTACGAGCAGTACTTC
TRBV7-8	.	.	TRBJ1-2	CASSLGPGYESTNYGYTF	TGTGCCAGCAGCTTAGGCCCGGGTTATGAGAGTACTAACTATGGCTACACCTTC
TRBV6-5	TRBD1	.	TRBJ2-7	CASSYPTGGLTYEQYF	TGTGCCAGCAGTTACCCGACAGGGGGCTTAACCTACGAGCAGTACTTC
TRBV5-1	.	.	TRBJ1-1	CASSSYDTGLNTEAFF	TGCGCCAGCAGCTCGTACGATACAGGACTGAACACTGAAGCTTTCTTT
TRBV27	.	.	TRBJ2-1	CASSPPVSSYNEQFF	TGTGCCAGCAGTCCCCCCGTGTCCTCCTACAATGAGCAGTTCTTC
TRBV4-1	.	.	TRBJ2-7	CASSKGHTIHYEQYF	TGCGCCAGCAGCAAGGGACACACGATCCATTACGAGCAGTACTTC
TRBV29-1	TRBD1	.	TRBJ1-2	CSVPSDRELYYGYTF	TGCAGCGTACCATCGGACAGGGAACTATACTATGGCTACACCTTC
TRBV27	TRBD1	few	TRBJ2-2	CASRTTGGDTGELFF	TGTGCCAGCAGGACAACAGGGGGCGACACCGGGGAGCTGTTTTTT